The rows below give T cell receptor beta chains drawn from one sample of a study of regulatory T cells in long-lasting Graves disease. TCRdb re-called the multiplex PCR reads with MiXCR, one entry per CDR3 protein. Of 400,000 to 500,000 distinct CDR3 sequences in the sample, over 14% were seen once. The same sample was also used in a study of T cells in Graves' hyperthyroidism and ophthalmopathy.

The starting material was peripheral blood mononuclear cells (PBMCs), obtained at new diagnosis, from a patient treated with antithyroid drugs. The source is a woman aged 40 to 49 with Graves disease. Both conserved end residues are part of each CDR3.

v_gene | CDR3aa
TRBV6-2/TRBV6-3 | CASSYRDRIDEQYF
TRBV14 | CASSHTGDGYTF
TRBV13 | CASSSLGQGVEKLFF
TRBV27 | CASSVTGFGDTQYF
TRBV27 | CASIKTSGSPLAKNIQYF
TRBV6-2/TRBV6-3 | CASSRRTLYSNQPQHF
TRBV27 | CASSLAVGTGNNEQFF
TRBV7-8 | CASSPKTSGDTQYF
TRBV7-9 | CASSARQVGKLFF
TRBV12-3/TRBV12-4 | CASSNLFERGHEQYF
TRBV5-8 | CASSWTGGNEQYF
TRBV6-1 | CASRPPGGVEKLFF
TRBV28 | CASSPTSAGANVLTF
TRBV28 | CASNPPPGLNEKLFF
TRBV4-1 | CASSQDPGLAGVGTGELFF
TRBV19 | CASSIGIGSYNEQFF
TRBV6-1 | CASRGNRGRSEAFF
TRBV5-1 | CASKNGSRTGELFF
TRBV5-6 | CASRLGWGRNYGYTF
TRBV11-2 | CASSPGVYGYTF
TRBV24-1 | CATSPGQGVNEKLFF
TRBV2 | CASSVGTSVYNEQFF
TRBV20-1 | CSARGTSAGQYF
TRBV28 | CASIAGNYGYTF
TRBV7-2 | CASRRDGSTDTQYF
TRBV11-2 | CASSLPRPDQETQYF
TRBV27 | CASSSSGGLNTGELFF
TRBV27 | CASSLLPGGWTGELFF
TRBV20-1 | CSAFSSGPSTDTQYF
TRBV18 | CASSPAGTVSNQPQHF
TRBV12-3/TRBV12-4 | CASSPGGSVGYTF
TRBV20-1 | CSARGWSGRETQYF
TRBV12-3/TRBV12-4 | CASSTHRQGGAFF
TRBV2 | CASSGDGSTDTRYF
TRBV2 | CASGHPSYEQYF
TRBV7-2 | CASPPGDALSTDTQYF
TRBV12-3/TRBV12-4 | CASSHRVLSGANVLTF
TRBV7-2 | CASSPGAGGGAEAFF
TRBV7-8 | CASSATSGRQYEQYF
TRBV12-3/TRBV12-4 | CASSRRQGGGTDTQYF
TRBV7-2 | CASSRGLAGYNEQFF
TRBV20-1 | CSATSGGFHGYTF